Listed below are T cell receptor beta chains from one sample, sequenced in a study of blood T cell repertoires in COVID-19. The method was immunoSEQ multiplex PCR; TCRdb's version includes in-frame clones alone and lacks a portion of them. This sample has approximately 81,000 clones, with approximately 82% found just once. Sequencing was done on a sample of peripheral blood. All receptors derive from a human donor in a cohort sampled during active COVID-19. Each CDR3 is given with its conserved first and last residue. The D gene is left open where the match is weak. Size tells how often a clone was seen (once, few, many) or the class of an expanded clone, and some rows leave it out.

clone_size	j_call	d_call	v_call	cdr3_aa	cdr3_nt
.	TRBJ1-2	.	TRBV19	CASSIDRVSDGYTF	TGTGCCAGTAGTATAGATCGGGTTTCGGATGGCTACACCTTC
.	TRBJ1-2	TRBD1	TRBV6-2/TRBV6-3	CASSDRDREGYGYTF	TGTGCCAGCAGTGACCGGGACAGAGAGGGCTATGGCTACACCTTC
once	TRBJ2-5	TRBD2	TRBV11-1	CASSLLRLARQETQYF	TGTGCCAGCAGCTTACTGCGACTAGCGCGGCAAGAGACCCAGTACTTC
once	TRBJ2-5	.	TRBV19	CASSTRLVETQYF	TGTGCCAGTAGTACCAGACTAGTAGAGACCCAGTACTTC
.	TRBJ1-5	.	TRBV4-2	CASSQVALLYSNQPQHF	TGTGCCAGCAGCCAAGTGGCCTTGCTGTATAGCAATCAGCCCCAGCATTTT
.	TRBJ1-5	.	TRBV7-2	CASSPMGGFQPQHF	TGTGCCAGCAGCCCCATGGGAGGGTTCCAGCCCCAGCATTTT
few	TRBJ2-7	.	TRBV5-4	CASSSPGRSSYEQYF	TGTGCCAGCAGCTCCCCGGGTAGAAGCTCCTACGAGCAGTACTTC
.	TRBJ2-7	.	TRBV5-6	CASSPSSVPSYEQYF	TGTGCCAGCAGCCCGTCTAGCGTCCCCTCCTACGAGCAGTACTTC
.	TRBJ2-3	TRBD1	TRBV6-5	CASSWTGTADTQYF	TGTGCCAGCAGTTGGACAGGGACGGCAGATACGCAGTATTTT
.	TRBJ2-7	TRBD2	TRBV30	CAFDLAGAEGEQYF	TGTGCCTTCGACCTAGCGGGGGCTGAAGGTGAGCAGTACTTC
.	TRBJ1-3	.	TRBV18	CASSLQGRDTIYF	TGTGCCAGCTCACTTCAGGGGAGAGACACCATATATTTT
once	TRBJ1-5	TRBD1	TRBV6-5	CASGPGGFQPQHF	TGTGCCAGCGGGCCAGGGGGGTTTCAGCCCCAGCATTTT
.	TRBJ2-1	.	TRBV6-6	CASSFDRFIAEQFF	TGTGCCAGCAGTTTCGACAGGTTTATAGCTGAGCAGTTCTTC
.	TRBJ2-7	.	TRBV6-5	CASSLTQNRFLEQYF	TGTGCCAGCAGTTTAACACAAAACAGGTTCCTCGAGCAGTACTTC
.	TRBJ2-2	.	TRBV5-1	CASSHTVAGELFF	TGCGCCAGCAGCCATACGGTCGCCGGGGAGCTGTTTTTT
.	TRBJ1-5	.	TRBV18	CASSPRGGGGNQPQHF	TGTGCCAGCTCACCAAGGGGGGGAGGGGGCAATCAGCCCCAGCATTTT
.	TRBJ2-2	.	TRBV24-1	CATSDETGRTGELFF	TGTGCCACCAGTGATGAGACAGGGAGGACCGGGGAGCTGTTTTTT
.	TRBJ2-2	.	TRBV7-6	CASSYPEGGRGNTGELFF	TGTGCCAGCAGCTACCCAGAGGGGGGGCGCGGAAACACCGGGGAGCTGTTTTTT
once	TRBJ2-3	TRBD2	TRBV9	CASSVAGTSGVTDTQYF	TGTGCCAGCAGCGTAGCCGGGACTAGCGGGGTCACAGATACGCAGTATTTT
.	TRBJ1-1	TRBD1	TRBV6-5	CASSYLWTGSNTEAFF	TGTGCCAGCAGTTACTTATGGACAGGATCGAACACTGAAGCTTTCTTT
.	TRBJ1-2	TRBD1	TRBV25-1	CASSLDRGFGYTF	TGTGCCAGCAGTCTCGACAGGGGTTTTGGCTACACCTTC
medium-sized	TRBJ1-1	TRBD1	TRBV12-3/TRBV12-4	CASSTGGGTEAFF	TGTGCCAGCAGTACAGGGGGTGGCACTGAAGCTTTCTTT
.	TRBJ2-7	TRBD1	TRBV7-2	CASSLAGTGSYEQYF	TGTGCCAGCAGCTTAGCCGGGACAGGGTCCTACGAGCAGTACTTC
once	TRBJ2-7	TRBD1	TRBV5-1	CASSPGLGTGKYEQYF	TGCGCCAGCAGCCCGGGGCTCGGGACAGGGAAATACGAGCAGTACTTC
.	TRBJ1-2	TRBD1	TRBV9	CASSVATRGAYGYTF	TGTGCCAGCAGCGTGGCCACCAGGGGGGCCTATGGCTACACCTTC
once	TRBJ1-6	.	TRBV7-9	CASSNQGALHNSPLHF	TGTGCCAGCAGCAACCAGGGTGCTCTACATAATTCACCCCTCCACTTT
few	TRBJ1-2	.	TRBV6-5	CATEVGGIIYGYTF	TGTGCCACAGAGGTGGGGGGAATTATCTATGGCTACACCTTC
.	TRBJ2-2	.	TRBV5-5	CASIWGLGTGELFF	TGTGCCAGCATCTGGGGGCTCGGCACCGGGGAGCTGTTTTTT
few	TRBJ1-1	TRBD1	TRBV7-3	CASSPQTRRQGEAFF	TGTGCCAGCAGCCCTCAAACTCGGAGACAGGGTGAAGCTTTCTTT
.	TRBJ1-1	TRBD1	TRBV7-8	CASSLDEGANTEAFF	TGTGCCAGCAGCTTAGATGAGGGGGCGAACACTGAAGCTTTCTTT
.	TRBJ1-2	TRBD1	TRBV4-3	CASSQVAGQGFSGYTF	TGCGCCAGCAGCCAAGTTGCGGGACAGGGCTTCTCTGGCTACACCTTC
.	TRBJ2-1	TRBD2	TRBV19	CASSIGTAGGSSNFYNEQFF	TGTGCCAGTAGTATAGGAACAGCGGGGGGCTCTTCCAACTTTTACAATGAGCAGTTCTTC
.	TRBJ1-3	TRBD1	TRBV9	CASSPRDRHSGNTIYF	TGTGCCAGCAGCCCCCGGGACAGGCACTCTGGAAACACCATATATTTT
.	TRBJ1-2	.	TRBV6-5	CASRGGAGVDYGYTF	TGTGCCAGCAGAGGGGGGGCAGGAGTGGACTATGGCTACACCTTC
.	TRBJ2-3	TRBD2	TRBV6-6	CASSPRRSGGTTDTQYF	TGTGCCAGCAGTCCCCGCAGGAGCGGGGGGACCACAGATACGCAGTATTTT
.	TRBJ1-2	.	TRBV19	CASSIKAGAPYGYTF	TGTGCCAGTAGTATAAAGGCAGGGGCGCCCTATGGCTACACCTTC
.	TRBJ1-1	TRBD1	TRBV18	CASSLQTGDWTEAFF	TGTGCCAGCTCACTTCAAACAGGGGATTGGACTGAAGCTTTCTTT
.	TRBJ2-7	.	TRBV12-3/TRBV12-4	CASRHRSYEQYF	TGTGCCAGCAGACACAGGTCCTACGAGCAGTACTTC
.	TRBJ2-3	TRBD2	TRBV3-1/TRBV3-2	CASSRGTSGGLAQYF	TGTGCCAGCAGCCGCGGGACTAGCGGGGGACTTGCGCAGTATTTT
medium-sized	TRBJ1-5	.	TRBV3-1/TRBV3-2	CASSTGDSNQPQHF	TGTGCCAGCAGCACGGGGGATAGCAATCAGCCCCAGCATTTT
.	TRBJ1-2	TRBD1	TRBV9	CASSPVGTGGGYTF	TGTGCCAGCAGCCCTGTAGGGACAGGGGGTGGCTACACCTTC
once	TRBJ2-3	.	TRBV29-1	CSVEGEGGPGDTQYF	TGCAGCGTTGAGGGGGAGGGGGGGCCTGGAGATACGCAGTATTTT
few	TRBJ1-6	.	TRBV11-2	CASSLAGVASPLHF	TGTGCCAGCAGCTTGGCGGGGGTTGCTTCACCCCTCCACTTT
.	TRBJ1-2	.	TRBV12-3/TRBV12-4	CASSFKRVGGYTF	TGTGCCAGCAGTTTCAAGAGGGTCGGTGGCTACACCTTC
.	TRBJ1-5	.	TRBV4-1	CASSPPGRINQPQHF	TGCGCCAGCAGCCCCCCAGGCAGGATCAATCAGCCCCAGCATTTT
many	TRBJ1-6	.	TRBV27	CASGSKGSASPLHF	TGTGCCAGCGGATCCAAGGGGTCAGCTTCACCCCTCCACTTT
.	TRBJ2-7	TRBD2	TRBV7-9	CASSLAAGAGGEQYF	TGTGCCAGCAGCTTAGCCGCCGGGGCGGGGGGCGAGCAGTACTTC
.	TRBJ1-5	.	TRBV6-5	CASQGYGNQPQHF	TGTGCCAGTCAGGGTTATGGCAATCAGCCCCAGCATTTT
.	TRBJ2-7	.	TRBV6-5	CARPHRDYEQYF	TGTGCCAGACCCCACAGGGATTACGAGCAGTACTTC
.	TRBJ2-1	.	TRBV15	CATSLGVYNEQFF	TGTGCCACCAGCCTAGGGGTATACAATGAGCAGTTCTTC
.	TRBJ2-1	TRBD2	TRBV19	CASSIFSGTSGGQYNEQFF	TGTGCCAGTAGTATTTTCTCCGGGACTAGCGGGGGGCAATACAATGAGCAGTTCTTC
.	TRBJ1-1	.	TRBV5-5	CASRSTRATEAFF	TGTGCCAGCAGGAGTACGAGGGCCACTGAAGCTTTCTTT
.	TRBJ1-6	TRBD1	TRBV5-4	CASTLRTGGLWNSPLHF	TGTGCCAGCACCCTCCGGACAGGGGGTCTTTGGAATTCACCCCTCCACTTT
.	TRBJ2-3	TRBD2	TRBV4-2	CASSQDERGPTDTQYF	TGTGCCAGCAGCCAAGATGAGCGGGGGCCCACAGATACGCAGTATTTT
.	TRBJ2-1	TRBD2	TRBV27	CASSLPRTSGGVLPPYNEQFF	TGTGCCAGCAGTTTACCAAGGACTAGCGGGGGGGTACTACCCCCCTACAATGAGCAGTTCTTC
.	TRBJ2-7	TRBD1	TRBV5-1	CASSQTGQGRYEQYF	TGCGCCAGCAGCCAAACTGGACAGGGCCGCTACGAGCAGTACTTC
.	TRBJ2-7	.	TRBV19	CAKVPSGNAYEQYF	TGTGCCAAGGTTCCATCCGGGAATGCCTACGAGCAGTACTTC
.	TRBJ2-7	.	TRBV6-2/TRBV6-3	CASSYSWGESYEQYF	TGTGCCAGCAGTTACTCGTGGGGGGAGTCCTACGAGCAGTACTTC
.	TRBJ2-7	TRBD2	TRBV7-2	CASSLMDGGGAPEQYF	TGTGCCAGCAGCTTAATGGACGGCGGGGGGGCCCCCGAGCAGTACTTC
.	TRBJ1-1	TRBD1	TRBV2	CASRTGERTEAFF	TGTGCCAGCAGGACAGGGGAAAGAACTGAAGCTTTCTTT